These 7 T cell receptor beta chains came from one sample sequenced in a study of T cells in Graves' hyperthyroidism and ophthalmopathy. The investigators amplified TCR beta CDR3 regions from RNA transcripts. The HTBI set primed first-round TCR CDR3 RT-PCR. A single record per CDR3 protein comes from TCRdb applying MiXCR to the multiplex PCR reads. Found here are approximately 740,000 distinct CDR3 sequences, 14% of them singletons; the top ten hold about 10%. Sequenced sample: blood. These receptors originate from a woman younger than 30 with Graves' hyperthyroidism.

This clonotype has ten or more counts. An end of the junction differs from the germline gene, which may be a read error. V usage is TRBV30 and J usage is TRBJ1-3; D is possibly TRBD1 (5 bases). The CDR3 totals 13 residues. From germline, CDR1 is GTSNPN and CDR2 SVGIG (reference sequence). The CDR3: CAWRRGFGSTIYF. DNA of the CDR3: TGTGCCTGGCGGAGGGGATTCGGAAGCACCATATATTTT.

The sample holds many counts of this clonotype. The chain couples TRBV2 to TRBJ1-1; D remains ambiguous. CDR1 and CDR2 from the germline V gene are SNHLY and FYNNEI. The ends were cut back, 5 bases at V and 0 bases at J, with 13 bases in the middle. The length of the CDR3 is 15 residues. This CDR3 is CASSYTEVLNTEAFF. CDR3 coding DNA: TGTGCCAGCAGTTATACCGAGGTACTGAACACTGAAGCTTTCTTT.

This clonotype was detected only a few times. The J gene is TRBJ2-5, the V gene TRBV10-3, with TRBD1 as a possible D gene (6 bases). The CDR3 covers 19 residues. V was pared by 2 bases and J by 3 bases, with 25 bases between. Germline-derived CDR1 and CDR2 are ENHRY and SYGVKD. The CDR3 is CAISERGLDLTTGKETQYF. CDR3 bases: TGTGCCATCAGTGAGAGGGGCCTGGACTTGACGACAGGAAAAGAGACCCAGTACTTC.

This clonotype occurred a few times. The rearrangement joins TRBV13 to TRBJ2-7, with D uncertain. Trimming cost V 1 base and J 0 bases, with 13 bases left between them. From germline, CDR1 is PRHDT and CDR2 FYEKMQ (reference sequence). This CDR3 contains 16 residues. The DNA of the CDR3 is TGTGCCAGCAGCTTAGACGCGGCCAGAAGCTCCTACGAGCAGTACTTC. Translation gives CASSLDAARSSYEQYF.

This clonotype showed up many times. The rearrangement joins TRBV25-1 to TRBJ1-6, with no clear D. Germline CDR1 reads MGHDK; CDR2 reads SYGVNS. The CDR3 is made up of 15 amino acids. Trimming cost V 2 bases and J 8 bases, with 13 bases left between them. The CDR3 DNA reads TGTGCCAGCAGTGAAACCACCGGGTCTTATTCACCCCTCCACTTT. It encodes CASSETTGSYSPLHF.

This clonotype was counted ten times or more. The chain couples TRBV30 to TRBJ2-7; no firm D call. Germline V lookup: CDR1 GTSNPN, CDR2 SVGIG (reference sequence). The CDR3 is 13 amino acids. The V end lost 4 bases, the J end lost 5 bases, and 15 bases lay between the germline ends. In nucleotides, the CDR3 is TGTGCCTGGACAAAAGGACGTCCCAACGAGCAGTACTTC. This translates into CAWTKGRPNEQYF.

There are many counts of this clonotype. The chain links TRBV7-9 to TRBJ2-2; D remains ambiguous. The CDR3 loop spans 13 amino acids. V was trimmed by 2 bases and J by 5 bases, leaving 6 bases between them. Germline V gene lookup returns CDR1 SEHNR and CDR2 FQNEAQ (reference sequence). The chain's CDR3 is CASSLIGTGELFF. In nucleotides, the CDR3 is TGTGCCAGCAGCTTAATAGGTACCGGGGAGCTGTTTTTT.